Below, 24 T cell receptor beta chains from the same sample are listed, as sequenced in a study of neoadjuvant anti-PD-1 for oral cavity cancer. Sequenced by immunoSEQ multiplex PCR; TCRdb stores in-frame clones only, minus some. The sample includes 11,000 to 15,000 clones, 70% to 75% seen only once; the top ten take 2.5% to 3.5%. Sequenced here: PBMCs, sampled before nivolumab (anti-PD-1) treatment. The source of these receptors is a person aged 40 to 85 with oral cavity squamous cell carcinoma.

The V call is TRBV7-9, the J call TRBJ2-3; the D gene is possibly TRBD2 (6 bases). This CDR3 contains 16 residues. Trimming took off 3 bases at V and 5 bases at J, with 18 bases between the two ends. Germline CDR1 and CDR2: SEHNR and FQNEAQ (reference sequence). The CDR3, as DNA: TGTGCCAGCAGCTTTTCGACTAGTGGGAGTGGAGATACGCAGTATTTT. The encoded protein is CASSFSTSGSGDTQYF.

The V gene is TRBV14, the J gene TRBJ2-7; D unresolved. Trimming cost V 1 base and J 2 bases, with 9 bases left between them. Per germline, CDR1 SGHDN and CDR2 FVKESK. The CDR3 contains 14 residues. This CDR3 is CASSQVASPYEQYF. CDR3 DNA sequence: TGTGCCAGCAGCCAAGTCGCCAGCCCCTACGAGCAGTACTTC.

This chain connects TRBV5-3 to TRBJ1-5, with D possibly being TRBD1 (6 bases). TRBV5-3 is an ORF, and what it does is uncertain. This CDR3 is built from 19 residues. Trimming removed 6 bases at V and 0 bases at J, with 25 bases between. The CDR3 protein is CARTPFCSGGEVSNQPQHF. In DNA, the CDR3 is TGTGCCAGAACCCCGTTTTGTAGTGGGGGCGAAGTTAGCAATCAGCCCCAGCATTTT.

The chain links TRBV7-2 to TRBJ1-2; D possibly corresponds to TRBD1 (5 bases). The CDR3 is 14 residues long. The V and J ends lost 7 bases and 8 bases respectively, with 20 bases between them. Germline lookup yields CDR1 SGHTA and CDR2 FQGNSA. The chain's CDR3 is CASIPGTQIKGYTF. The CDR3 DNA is TGTGCCAGCATCCCCGGGACCCAAATTAAAGGCTACACCTTC.

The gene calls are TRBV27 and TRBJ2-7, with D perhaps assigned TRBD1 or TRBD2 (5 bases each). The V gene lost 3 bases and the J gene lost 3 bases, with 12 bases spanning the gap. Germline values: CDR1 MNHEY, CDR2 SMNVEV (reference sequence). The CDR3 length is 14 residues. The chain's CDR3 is CASSLVQAGYEQYF. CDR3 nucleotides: TGTGCCAGCAGTTTGGTACAGGCGGGCTACGAGCAGTACTTC.

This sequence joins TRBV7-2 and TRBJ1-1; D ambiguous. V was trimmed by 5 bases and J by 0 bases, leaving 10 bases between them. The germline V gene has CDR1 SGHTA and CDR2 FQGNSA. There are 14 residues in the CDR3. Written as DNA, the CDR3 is TGTGCCAGCAGCCGACGAACAGTGAACACTGAAGCTTTCTTT. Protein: CASSRRTVNTEAFF.

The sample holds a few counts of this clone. The CDR3 reads CASSLFGINYGYTF. For the CDR3, the DNA is TGTGCCAGCAGCTTATTTGGGATTAACTATGGCTACACCTTC. The chain joins TRBV7-9 to TRBJ1-2; D is unresolved. Germline V gives CDR1 SEHNR, CDR2 FQNEAQ (reference sequence). Trimming took off 2 bases at V and 1 base at J, with 8 bases between the two ends. CDR3 size: 14 residues.

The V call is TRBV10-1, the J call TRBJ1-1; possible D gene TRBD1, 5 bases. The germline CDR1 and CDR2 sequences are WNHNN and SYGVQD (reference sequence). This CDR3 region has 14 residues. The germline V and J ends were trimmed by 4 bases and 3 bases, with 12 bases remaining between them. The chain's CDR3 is CASSAGTEDTEAFF. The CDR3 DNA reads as TGCGCCAGCAGTGCCGGGACTGAGGACACTGAAGCTTTCTTT.

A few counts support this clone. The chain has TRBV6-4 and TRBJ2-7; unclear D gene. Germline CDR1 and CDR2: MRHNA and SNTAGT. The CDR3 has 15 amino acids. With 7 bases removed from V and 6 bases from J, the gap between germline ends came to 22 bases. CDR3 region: CASTVPQAVSSEQYF. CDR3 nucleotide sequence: TGTGCCAGCACCGTACCTCAGGCCGTGTCGAGCGAGCAGTACTTC.

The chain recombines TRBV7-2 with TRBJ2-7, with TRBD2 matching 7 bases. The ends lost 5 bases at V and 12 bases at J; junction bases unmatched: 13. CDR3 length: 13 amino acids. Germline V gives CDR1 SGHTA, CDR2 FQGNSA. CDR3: CASSPRPVGLPYF. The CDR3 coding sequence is TGTGCCAGCAGCCCCCGTCCCGTGGGACTACCGTACTTC. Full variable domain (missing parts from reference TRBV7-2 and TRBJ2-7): GAGVSQSPSNKVTEKGKDVELRCDPISGHTALYWYRQSLGQGLEFLIYFQGNSAPDKSGLPSDRFSAERTGGSVSTLTIQRTQQEDSAVYLCASSPRPVGLPYFGPGTRLTVT.

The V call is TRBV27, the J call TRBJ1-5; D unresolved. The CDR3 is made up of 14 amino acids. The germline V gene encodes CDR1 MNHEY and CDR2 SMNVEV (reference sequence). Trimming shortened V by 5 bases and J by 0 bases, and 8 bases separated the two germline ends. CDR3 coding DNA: TGTGCCAGCAGTCCTAGTAATAGCAATCAGCCCCAGCATTTT. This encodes CASSPSNSNQPQHF.

The CDR3 DNA reads as TGTGCCAGCAGCAAAGATCGTCACACCGCAGGGGAGACCCAGTACTTC. Protein product: CASSKDRHTAGETQYF. V is TRBV21-1 and J is TRBJ2-5; the table's TRBD1 call for D was not verified on the DNA. TRBV21-1 is recorded as a pseudogene. The CDR3 totals 16 residues.

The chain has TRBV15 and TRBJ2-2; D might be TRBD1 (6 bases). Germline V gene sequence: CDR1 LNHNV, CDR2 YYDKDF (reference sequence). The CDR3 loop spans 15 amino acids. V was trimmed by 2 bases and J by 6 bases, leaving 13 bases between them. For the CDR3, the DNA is TGTGCCACCAGCAGACAGACAGGATCTCCCGGGGAGCTGTTTTTT. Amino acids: CATSRQTGSPGELFF.

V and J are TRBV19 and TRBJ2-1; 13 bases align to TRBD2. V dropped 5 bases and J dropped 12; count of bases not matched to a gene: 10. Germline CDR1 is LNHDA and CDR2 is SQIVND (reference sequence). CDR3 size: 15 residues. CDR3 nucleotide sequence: TGTGCCAGTAGTTATAGGACTAGCGGGAGCATAGCGCAGTTCTTC. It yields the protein CASSYRTSGSIAQFF.

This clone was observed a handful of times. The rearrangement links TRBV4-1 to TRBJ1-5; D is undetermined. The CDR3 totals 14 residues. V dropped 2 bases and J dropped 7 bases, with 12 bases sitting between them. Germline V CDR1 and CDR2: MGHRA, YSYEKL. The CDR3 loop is CASSQWIGIQPQHF. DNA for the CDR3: TGCGCCAGCAGCCAATGGATAGGGATACAGCCCCAGCATTTT.

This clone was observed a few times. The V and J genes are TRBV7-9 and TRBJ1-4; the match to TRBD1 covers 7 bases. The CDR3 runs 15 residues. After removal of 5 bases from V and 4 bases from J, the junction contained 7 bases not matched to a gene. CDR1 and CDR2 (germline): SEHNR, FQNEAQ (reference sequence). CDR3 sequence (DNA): TGTGCCAGCAGCGTATCACAGGGGTATAATGAAAAACTGTTTTTT. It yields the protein CASSVSQGYNEKLFF.

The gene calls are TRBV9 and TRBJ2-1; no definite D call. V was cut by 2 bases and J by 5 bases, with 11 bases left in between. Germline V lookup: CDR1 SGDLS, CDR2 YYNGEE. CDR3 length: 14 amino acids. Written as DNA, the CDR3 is TGTGCCAGCAGCGTGCGGCCTGGGAACAATGAGCAGTTCTTC. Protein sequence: CASSVRPGNNEQFF.

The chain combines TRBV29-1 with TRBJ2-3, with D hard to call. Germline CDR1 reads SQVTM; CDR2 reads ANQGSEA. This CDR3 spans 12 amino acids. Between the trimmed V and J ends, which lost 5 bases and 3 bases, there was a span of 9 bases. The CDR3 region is CSVILTTDTQYF. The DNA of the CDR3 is TGCAGCGTTATTTTGACAACAGATACGCAGTATTTT.

In nucleotides, the CDR3 is TGTGCCAGCAGCCGTAGCTTTCGGGGTGATACGCAGTATTTT. Its protein product is CASSRSFRGDTQYF. The genes are TRBV9 and TRBJ2-3; the D gene is possibly TRBD2 (5 bases). This CDR3 spans 14 amino acids. The V gene's germline CDR1 is SGDLS and CDR2 YYNGEE. With 4 bases removed from V and 6 bases from J, the gap between germline ends came to 15 bases. Complete variable domain (other parts from reference TRBV9 and TRBJ2-3): DSGVTQTPKHLITATGQRVTLRCSPRSGDLSVYWYQQSLDQGLQFLIQYYNGEERAKGNILERFSAQQFPDLHSELNLSSLELGDSALYFCASSRSFRGDTQYFGPGTRLTVL.

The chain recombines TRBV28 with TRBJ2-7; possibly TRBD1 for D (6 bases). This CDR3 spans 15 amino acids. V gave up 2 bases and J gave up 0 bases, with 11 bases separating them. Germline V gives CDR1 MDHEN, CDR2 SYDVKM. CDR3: CASSLSDRHSYEQYF. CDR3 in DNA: TGTGCCAGCAGTTTAAGCGACAGGCACTCCTACGAGCAGTACTTC. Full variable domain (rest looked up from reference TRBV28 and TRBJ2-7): DVKVTQSSRYLVKRTGEKVFLECVQDMDHENMFWYRQDPGLGLRLIYFSYDVKMKEKGDIPEGYSVSREKKERFSLILESASTNQTSMYLCASSLSDRHSYEQYFGPGTRLTVT.

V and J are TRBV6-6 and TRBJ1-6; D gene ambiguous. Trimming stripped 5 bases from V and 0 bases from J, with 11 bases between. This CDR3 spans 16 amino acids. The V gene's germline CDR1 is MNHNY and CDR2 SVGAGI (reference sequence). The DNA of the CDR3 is TGTGCCAGCAGTCACTTATCGAGCTCCTATAATTCACCCCTCCACTTT. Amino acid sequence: CASSHLSSSYNSPLHF.

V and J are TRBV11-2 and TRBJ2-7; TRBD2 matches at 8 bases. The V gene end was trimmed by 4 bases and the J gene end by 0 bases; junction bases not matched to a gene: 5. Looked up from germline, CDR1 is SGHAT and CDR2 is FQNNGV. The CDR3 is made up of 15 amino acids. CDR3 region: CASSSLAGSSYEQYF. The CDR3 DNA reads TGTGCCAGCAGCTCGTTAGCGGGGAGCTCCTACGAGCAGTACTTC.

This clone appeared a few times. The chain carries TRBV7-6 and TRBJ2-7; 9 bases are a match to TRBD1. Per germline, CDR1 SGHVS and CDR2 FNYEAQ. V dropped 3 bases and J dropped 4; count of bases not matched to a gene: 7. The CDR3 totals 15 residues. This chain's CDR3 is CASSLRGDREYEQYF. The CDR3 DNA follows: TGTGCCAGCAGCTTGAGGGGGGACAGGGAATACGAGCAGTACTTC.

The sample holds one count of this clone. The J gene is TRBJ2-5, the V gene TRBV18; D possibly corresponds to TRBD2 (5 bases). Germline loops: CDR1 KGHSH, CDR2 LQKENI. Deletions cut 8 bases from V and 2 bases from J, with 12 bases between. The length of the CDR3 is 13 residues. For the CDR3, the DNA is TGTGCCAGCGGGAAGAGGGAACAAGAGACCCAGTACTTC. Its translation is CASGKREQETQYF.